This T cell receptor beta chain was retrieved from a study of graft-versus-host responses after intestinal transplantation. Study-wide background: Multivisceral, liver-intestinal, or isolated intestinal transplants were performed in recipients. Study outcomes and limitations: Declining HvG levels early post-transplant were linked to peak circulating GvH clone levels.

With regard to this clone: Its specificity is unknown.

The CDR3 covers 13 residues. The V end was cut by 2 bases, the J end by 3 bases, with 8 bases between. CDR1 MDHEN and CDR2 SYDVKM come from the germline V gene. TCRdb's table, derived via immunoSEQ multiplex PCR, lists solely in-frame clones and lacks some. The table includes over 100,000 clones, 85% to 95% detected once. This TCR came from a human donor who received an intestinal transplant. The chain uses TRBV28 and TRBJ2-7; unclear D gene. The input for sequencing was unstimulated CD4+ T cells sorted from spleen or lymph node cells, taken before intestinal transplant. The CDR3 DNA reads TGTGCCAGCAGTTTAGCGTATGGCTACGAGCAGTACTTC. This codes for CASSLAYGYEQYF.